Many counts were recorded for the clone carrying this T cell receptor (beta chain). The antigen is unknown. Hyperthyroidism, newly diagnosed and lasting under 2 months, affected patients aged 18 to 65. Any symptoms of ophthalmopathy came after the first hyperthyroidism diagnosis, from which the blood sample dates. TCR beta CDR3 sequences were amplified from RNA transcripts. The HTBI set primed first-round TCR CDR3 RT-PCR. Each CDR3 protein is one row after TCRdb ran MiXCR on the multiplex PCR reads. The table has under 750,000 distinct CDR3 sequences, roughly 20% seen once. Germline CDR1 SGHVS, CDR2 FNYEAQ. The V and J ends lost 5 bases and 5 bases respectively, with 19 bases between them. The CDR3 is 15 amino acids. The data were obtained in a study of T cells in Graves' hyperthyroidism and ophthalmopathy. General study results and limits: Blood shared most expanded thyroid clonotypes above 0.001.

The V and J genes are TRBV7-6 and TRBJ2-7; D is perhaps TRBD1 (6 bases). Specimen: blood. The receptor was derived from a woman between 50 and 59 years old with Graves' hyperthyroidism that later progressed to Graves' ophthalmopathy. The CDR3: CASSPVRTGFNEQYF. In DNA form, the CDR3 reads TGTGCCAGCAGCCCAGTTAGAACAGGGTTCAACGAGCAGTACTTC.